This TCR beta chain derives from a study of cytomegalovirus exposure and HLA in healthy donors. Study outcomes and limitations: Reportedly, a later analysis found an Asian-associated ancestry cluster had fewer N-insertions than the roughly 700-donor mean. Presence/absence analyses assumed roughly uniform sequencing depth across donors, which may not hold. There were some public TCRs occurring in many donors, but most TCR sequences were rare. Later on, analysis showed that most CMV-associated TCR beta chains appeared to be HLA-restricted.

PCR used 60 Vbeta primers and 13 Jbeta primers. Produced via immunoSEQ multiplex PCR; TCRdb's table is partial and in-frame only. Among fewer than 180,000 clones listed, 70% to 80% were seen once. About this clone itself: Its target is not known.

The TCR sequence derives from a human donor in good health. The sample was PBMCs.

CDR3 in amino acids: CAWTLADTQYF. CDR3 bases: TGTGCCTGGACCCTAGCAGATACGCAGTATTTT. The chain is built from TRBV30 and TRBJ2-3; D is unclear. There are 11 residues in the CDR3. Deletions cut 4 bases from V and 4 bases from J, with 6 bases between. Germline-derived CDR1 and CDR2 are GTSNPN and SVGIG (reference sequence).